These 20 T cell receptor beta chains share one sample of origin, sequenced in a study of cytotoxic CD8 clonotypes in ibrutinib-treated CLL. Generated by immunoSEQ multiplex PCR, the TCRdb table keeps only in-frame clones and is missing some. The sample has more than 45,000 clones, around four fifths seen once. The sample here was PBMCs, taken after 24 months of ibrutinib treatment. The receptors shown here come from a human donor with chronic lymphocytic leukemia.

This clone was seen just once. The rearrangement joins TRBV11-2 to TRBJ2-4; 7 nucleotides line up with TRBD2. Germline V gene lookup returns CDR1 SGHAT and CDR2 FQNNGV. The ends lost 5 bases at V and 5 bases at J; junction bases unmatched: 6. The CDR3 length is 14 residues. CDR3 sequence: CASSPGLLQNIQYF. CDR3 DNA sequence: TGTGCCAGCAGCCCGGGACTACTGCAAAACATTCAGTACTTC. Using reference TRBV11-2 and TRBJ2-4 for the parts outside the CDR3, the full variable domain is EAGVAQSPRYKIIEKRQSVAFWCNPISGHATLYWYQQILGQGPKLLIQFQNNGVVDDSQLPKDRFSAERLKGVDSTLKIQPAKLEDSAVYLCASSPGLLQNIQYFGAGTRLSVL.

This chain connects TRBV15 to TRBJ1-1; 10 bases match TRBD1. CDR1 is LNHNV and CDR2 is YYDKDF in the germline V gene (reference sequence). J was trimmed by 1 base and V by 2 bases; bases with no gene match: 1. There are 15 residues in the CDR3. CDR3 residues: CATSRWDRGNTEAFF. The DNA for the CDR3 is TGTGCCACCAGCAGATGGGACAGGGGGAACACTGAAGCTTTCTTT.

V is TRBV5-4 and J is TRBJ2-7; TRBD1 might be the D (8 bases). The CDR3 is made up of 13 amino acids. CDR1 is SGHNT, CDR2 YYREEE, per germline (reference sequence). V lost 0 bases and J 7 bases, leaving 11 bases between the germline ends. The CDR3 reads CASSLDRGGEQYF. In DNA form, the CDR3 reads TGTGCCAGCAGCTTGGACAGGGGGGGTGAGCAGTACTTC.

V gene TRBV28 combines with J gene TRBJ2-2, with D possibly TRBD1 on 5 matching bases. This CDR3 is built from 12 residues. V was clipped by 6 bases and J by 6 bases, with 8 bases between them. Germline V gives CDR1 MDHEN, CDR2 SYDVKM. The CDR3 DNA sequence: TGTGCCAGCAGGTCAGGGCCCGGGGAGCTGTTTTTT. It yields the protein CASRSGPGELFF. Together with reference TRBV28 and TRBJ2-2, the CDR3 gives the full variable domain: DVKVTQSSRYLVKRTGEKVFLECVQDMDHENMFWYRQDPGLGLRLIYFSYDVKMKEKGDIPEGYSVSREKKERFSLILESASTNQTSMYLCASRSGPGELFFGEGSRLTVL.

The J gene is TRBJ2-3, the V gene TRBV4-3; TRBD1 might be the D (6 bases). Trimming removed 0 bases at V and 6 bases at J, with 16 bases between. The CDR3 length is 16 residues. Germline V lookup: CDR1 LGHNA, CDR2 YSLEER. CDR3 loop: CASSQDFGYRDDTQYF. As DNA, the CDR3 is TGCGCCAGCAGCCAAGATTTTGGTTACAGGGATGATACGCAGTATTTT.

CDR3 nucleotide sequence: TGTGCCACCCTACTAGCTCGTCGGAACAATGAGCAGTTCTTC. It is translated as CATLLARRNNEQFF. The chain combines TRBV2 with TRBJ2-1; tentative D call: TRBD2 (6 bases). This CDR3 is built from 14 residues. Germline CDR1 and CDR2: SNHLY and FYNNEI. V lost 10 bases and J 5 bases, leaving 18 bases between the germline ends.

This chain uses TRBV6-1 with TRBJ2-7, with 7 bases matching TRBD1. This CDR3 has 15 residues. Germline lookup yields CDR1 MNHNS and CDR2 SASEGT. V lost 2 bases to trimming and J lost 0 bases; unmatched junction nucleotides: 4. CDR3 nucleotides: TGTGCCAGCAGTGAAAGGGACAGAACCTCCTACGAGCAGTACTTC. Its protein product is CASSERDRTSYEQYF.

This clone was recorded a few times. The chain couples TRBV10-1 to TRBJ1-2; TRBD1 aligns across 11 bases. V dropped 6 bases and J dropped 0; count of bases not matched to a gene: 15. The CDR3 is 19 amino acids. Germline CDR1 WNHNN, CDR2 SYGVQD (reference sequence). CDR3 nucleotides: TGCGCCAGCAGCCCGGTCCACAGGGACAGGGGGGTAGCTAACTATGGCTACACCTTC. It specifies CASSPVHRDRGVANYGYTF.

The chain is built from TRBV4-3 and TRBJ2-7; D may be TRBD1 (6 bases). The CDR3 is 15 amino acids. Between the trimmed V and J ends, which lost 0 bases and 3 bases, there was a span of 12 bases. From germline, CDR1 is LGHNA and CDR2 YSLEER. The CDR3 region has the DNA TGCGCCAGCAGCCAAGATAGGAAACAGGGCTACGAGCAGTACTTC. Protein: CASSQDRKQGYEQYF.

The rearrangement links TRBV28 to TRBJ2-7; 12 bases line up with TRBD1. The V gene end was trimmed by 6 bases and the J gene end by 6 bases; junction bases not matched to a gene: 9. Germline V lookup: CDR1 MDHEN, CDR2 SYDVKM. The CDR3 has 15 amino acids. The CDR3 sequence is CASRGPGQGAGEQYF. The CDR3 DNA reads as TGTGCCAGCAGGGGCCCGGGACAGGGGGCCGGCGAGCAGTACTTC. The full variable domain, its missing parts supplied by reference TRBV28 and TRBJ2-7, is DVKVTQSSRYLVKRTGEKVFLECVQDMDHENMFWYRQDPGLGLRLIYFSYDVKMKEKGDIPEGYSVSREKKERFSLILESASTNQTSMYLCASRGPGQGAGEQYFGPGTRLTVT.

The J gene is TRBJ2-5, the V gene TRBV7-2, with 10 bases fitting TRBD2. The J segment lost 4 bases and the V segment lost 1 base, leaving 3 bases of the junction unmatched. Germline CDR1 and CDR2: SGHTA and FQGNSA. The CDR3 has 15 amino acids. The CDR3 DNA is TGTGCCAGCAGCTTAGATAGCGGGAGGAGAGAGACCCAGTACTTC. It translates to CASSLDSGRRETQYF.

The sample holds one count of this clone. The chain carries TRBV5-4 and TRBJ2-1; D is perhaps TRBD2 (6 bases). CDR1 and CDR2 from the germline V gene are SGHNT and YYREEE (reference sequence). V was cut by 1 base and J by 3 bases, with 11 bases left in between. The CDR3 is made up of 15 amino acids. The CDR3 DNA follows: TGTGCCAGCAGCTTGAACCGACTAGTCTACAATGAGCAGTTCTTC. The encoded protein is CASSLNRLVYNEQFF.

Of note for this clone: An end of the junction does not agree with germline; a read error may underlie this. The chain recombines TRBV27 with TRBJ2-3; 8 nucleotides agree with TRBD2. Per the germline V gene, CDR1 is MNHEY and CDR2 is SMNVEV (reference sequence). The CDR3 consists of 15 residues. This CDR3 is CASSFSGDYTDTQYF. Here the CDR3 DNA reads TGTGCTAGCAGTTTTAGCGGGGACTACACAGATACGCAGTATTTT.

The chain recombines TRBV6-6 with TRBJ1-1; TRBD1 is a possible D gene (6 bases). This CDR3 contains 15 residues. V lost 2 bases and J lost 0, with 10 bases in between. Germline CDR1 MNHNY, CDR2 SVGAGI (reference sequence). Here the CDR3 reads CASSYPTGLNTEAFF. In DNA, the CDR3 is TGTGCCAGCAGTTACCCTACAGGGTTGAACACTGAAGCTTTCTTT.

For this clone: The junction departs from the called germline gene at one end, perhaps through a read error. This chain uses TRBV2 with TRBJ1-4; 11 nucleotides align to TRBD1. CDR3 size: 15 residues. CDR1 is SNHLY, CDR2 FYNNEI, per germline. The CDR3 bases are TGTGCCAGCAGGGAAGGGACAGGGGGACGGGAAAAACTGTTTTTT. It encodes CASREGTGGREKLFF.

V is TRBV6-1 and J is TRBJ1-5; weak D call: TRBD1 (5 bases). Looked up from germline, CDR1 is MNHNS and CDR2 is SASEGT. The V gene lost 5 bases and the J gene lost 4 bases, with 15 bases spanning the gap. The CDR3 has 15 residues. The CDR3 region has the DNA TGTGCCAGCAGTCCCCTGTGGGGGGGAAATCAGCCCCAGCATTTT. As protein: CASSPLWGGNQPQHF.

V gene TRBV27 combines with J gene TRBJ1-1; TRBD1 is a possible D gene (5 bases). Trimming left V 6 bases short and J 7 bases short, with 18 bases between. The CDR3 runs to 14 residues. Looked up from germline, CDR1 is MNHEY and CDR2 is SMNVEV (reference sequence). The CDR3 protein is CASRTLGRGDEAFF. DNA of the CDR3: TGTGCCAGCAGAACCTTGGGGAGAGGGGATGAAGCTTTCTTT.

The V gene is TRBV19, the J gene TRBJ1-1, with D possibly being TRBD1 (5 bases). The V end was cut by 1 base, the J end by 5 bases, with 14 bases between. Germline CDR1 LNHDA, CDR2 SQIVND (reference sequence). The CDR3 runs 15 residues. The CDR3 spells CASSIGGVPRTEAFF. CDR3 DNA sequence: TGTGCCAGTAGTATAGGAGGGGTGCCGAGGACTGAAGCTTTCTTT.

The chain employs TRBV7-2 and TRBJ2-5, with a possible D match to TRBD1 (5 bases). CDR3 size: 16 residues. The ends were cut back, 1 base at V and 5 bases at J, with 17 bases in the middle. In germline, CDR1 is SGHTA, CDR2 FQGNSA. The CDR3 here is CASSLVLGPWGETQYF. DNA for the CDR3: TGTGCCAGCAGCTTAGTGTTGGGTCCCTGGGGCGAGACCCAGTACTTC.

This rearrangement joins TRBV5-8 to TRBJ1-2; D unresolved. The CDR3 length is 13 residues. The germline CDR1 and CDR2 sequences are SGHTS and YDEGEE. Trimming removed 3 bases from V and 3 bases from J, with 9 bases in between. The CDR3 nucleotides are TGTGCCAGCAGCTCGTTGGGAGACTATGGCTACACCTTC. This translates into CASSSLGDYGYTF. The whole variable domain, filled in from reference TRBV5-8 and TRBJ1-2, reads EAGVTQSPTHLIKTRGQQATLRCSPISGHTSVYWYQQALGLGLQFLLWYDEGEERNRGNFPPRFSGRQFPNYSSELNVNALELEDSALYLCASSSLGDYGYTFGSGTRLTVV.